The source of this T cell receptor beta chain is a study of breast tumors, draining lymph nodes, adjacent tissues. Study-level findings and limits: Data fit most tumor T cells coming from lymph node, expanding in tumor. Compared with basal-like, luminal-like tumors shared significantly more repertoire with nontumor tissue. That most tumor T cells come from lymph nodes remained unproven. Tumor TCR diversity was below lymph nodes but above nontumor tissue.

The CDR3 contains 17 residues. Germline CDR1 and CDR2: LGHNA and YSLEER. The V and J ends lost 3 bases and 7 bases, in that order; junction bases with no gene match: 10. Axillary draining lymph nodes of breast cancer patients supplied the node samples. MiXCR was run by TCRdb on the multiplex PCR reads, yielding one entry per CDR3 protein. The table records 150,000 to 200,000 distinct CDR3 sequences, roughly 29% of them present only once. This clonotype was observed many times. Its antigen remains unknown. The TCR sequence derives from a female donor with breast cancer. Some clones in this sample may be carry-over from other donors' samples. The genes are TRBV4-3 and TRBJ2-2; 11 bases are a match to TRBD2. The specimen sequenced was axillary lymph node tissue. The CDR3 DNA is TGCGCCAGCAGCCATGATCTAGCGGGAGGCTCAGGCGGGGAGCTGTTTTTT. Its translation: CASSHDLAGGSGGELFF.